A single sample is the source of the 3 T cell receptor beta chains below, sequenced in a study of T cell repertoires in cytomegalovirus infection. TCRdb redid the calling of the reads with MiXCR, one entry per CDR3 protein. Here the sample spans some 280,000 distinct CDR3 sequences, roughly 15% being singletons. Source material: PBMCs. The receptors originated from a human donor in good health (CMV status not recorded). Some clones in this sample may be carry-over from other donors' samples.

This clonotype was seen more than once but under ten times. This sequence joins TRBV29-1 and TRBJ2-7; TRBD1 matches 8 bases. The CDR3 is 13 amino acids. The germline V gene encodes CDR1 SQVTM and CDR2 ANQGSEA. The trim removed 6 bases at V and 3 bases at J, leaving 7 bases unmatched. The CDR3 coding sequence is TGCAGCGTGACGGACAGGGCCAACTACGAGCAGTACTTC. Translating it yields CSVTDRANYEQYF.

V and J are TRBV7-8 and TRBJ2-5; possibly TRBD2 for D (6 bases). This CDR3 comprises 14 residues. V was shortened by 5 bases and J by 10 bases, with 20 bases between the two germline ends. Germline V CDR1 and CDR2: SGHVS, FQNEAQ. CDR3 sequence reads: CASSPRGDSRGQYF. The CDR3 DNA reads TGTGCCAGCAGCCCCCGAGGGGACTCCCGGGGCCAGTACTTC.

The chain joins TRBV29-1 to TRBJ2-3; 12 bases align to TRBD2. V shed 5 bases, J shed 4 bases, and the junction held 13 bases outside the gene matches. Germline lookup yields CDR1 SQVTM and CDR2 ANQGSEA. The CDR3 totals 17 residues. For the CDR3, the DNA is TGCAGCGTTATGGGGGCTAGCGGGAGGGTGAGTGCAGATACGCAGTATTTT. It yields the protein CSVMGASGRVSADTQYF.